These 19 T cell receptor beta chains were all obtained from the same sample, sequenced in a study of T cell responses to AZD1222 COVID-19 vaccine. Method: immunoSEQ multiplex PCR; TCRdb's copy keeps in-frame clones and lacks some. The sample includes about 220,000 clones, 85% to 95% seen only once; the top ten take 1%. This specimen consisted of peripheral blood, obtained on day 0 of MenACWY control vaccination. Every receptor here comes from an adult in good health.

This CDR3 reads CASSYGQGWYGYTF. CDR3 in DNA: TGTGCCAGCAGTTACGGACAGGGTTGGTATGGCTACACCTTC. The rearrangement joins TRBV6-5 to TRBJ1-2; 8 nucleotides align to TRBD1. From germline, CDR1 is MNHEY and CDR2 SVGAGI. Losses at the gene ends were 2 bases for V and 5 bases for J; bases not matched to a gene: 4. CDR3 length: 14 residues.

The V and J genes are TRBV2 and TRBJ1-5; TRBD1 aligns across 8 bases. Germline assignment: CDR1 SNHLY and CDR2 FYNNEI. CDR3 length equals 15 residues. J lost 3 bases, V lost 6 bases, and 7 bases had no gene match. The CDR3 sequence: CASRKQGVTNQPQHF. The CDR3 DNA follows: TGTGCCAGCAGGAAACAGGGGGTTACCAATCAGCCCCAGCATTTT.

The chain couples TRBV11-2 to TRBJ1-3, with D possibly TRBD1 on 6 matching bases. Germline lookup yields CDR1 SGHAT and CDR2 FQNNGV. Trimming cost V 4 bases and J 0 bases, with 13 bases left between them. This CDR3 comprises 16 residues. In nucleotides, the CDR3 is TGTGCCAGCAGCTCTCGACAGGCCTACTCTGGAAACACCATATATTTT. As protein: CASSSRQAYSGNTIYF.

The chain couples TRBV4-1 to TRBJ1-2; a possible D gene is TRBD1 (6 bases). The CDR3 runs to 15 residues. Germline CDR1 MGHRA, CDR2 YSYEKL. Trimming removed 1 base at V and 4 bases at J, with 13 bases between. This chain's CDR3 is CASSQAGGRVYGYTF. The CDR3 bases are TGCGCCAGCAGCCAAGCTGGGGGGCGAGTCTATGGCTACACCTTC.

There are a few counts of this clone. V is TRBV7-2 and J is TRBJ1-2; tentative D call: TRBD1 (5 bases). Germline CDR1 reads SGHTA; CDR2 reads FQGNSA. This CDR3 contains 16 residues. V lost 5 bases to trimming and J lost 6 bases, with 22 bases between them. The CDR3 loop is CASSTQSTGLKDGYTF. DNA of the CDR3: TGTGCCAGCAGCACACAATCTACAGGTCTTAAGGATGGCTACACCTTC.

The chain carries TRBV11-1 and TRBJ1-2, with a possible D match to TRBD1 (6 bases). V lost 4 bases and J 6 bases, leaving 6 bases between the germline ends. Germline V CDR1 and CDR2: SGHAT, FQDESV (reference sequence). CDR3 size: 11 residues. The CDR3 here is CASSSGDGYTF. For the CDR3, the DNA is TGTGCCAGCAGCTCAGGGGATGGCTACACCTTC.

This clone was found once. The chain uses TRBV9 and TRBJ1-2; D ambiguous. The V gene lost 2 bases and the J gene lost 2 bases, with 10 bases spanning the gap. There are 14 residues in the CDR3. Germline V gives CDR1 SGDLS, CDR2 YYNGEE. The CDR3 coding sequence is TGTGCCAGCAGCGTCACCTCGGGGAACTATGGCTACACCTTC. It specifies CASSVTSGNYGYTF.

The chain combines TRBV5-1 with TRBJ2-5; D call uncertain. CDR1 and CDR2 (germline): SGHRS, YFSETQ. Trimming shortened V by 2 bases and J by 5 bases, and 13 bases separated the two germline ends. The CDR3 contains 14 residues. CDR3 region: CASSFSDPGETQYF. For the CDR3, the DNA is TGCGCCAGCAGCTTTTCCGACCCTGGGGAGACCCAGTACTTC.

This chain uses TRBV7-2 with TRBJ2-3; 8 nucleotides align to TRBD2. The V gene's germline CDR1 is SGHTA and CDR2 FQGNSA. The J segment lost 2 bases and the V segment lost 2 bases, leaving 9 bases of the junction unmatched. The CDR3 spans 17 residues. The CDR3 reads CASSLSPSGGATDTQYF. CDR3 sequence (DNA): TGTGCCAGCAGCTTATCCCCCTCCGGGGGGGCCACAGATACGCAGTATTTT.

V and J are TRBV28 and TRBJ2-7, with D perhaps matching TRBD1 (6 bases). Germline V gene lookup returns CDR1 MDHEN and CDR2 SYDVKM. V lost 7 bases to trimming and J lost 4 bases, with 20 bases between them. The CDR3 runs 15 residues. The CDR3 protein is CASIPRGSSQYEQYF. In nucleotides, the CDR3 is TGTGCCAGCATCCCCAGGGGCTCGAGTCAGTACGAGCAGTACTTC.

The V call is TRBV27, the J call TRBJ1-2, with TRBD1 as a possible D gene (5 bases). V gave up 5 bases and J gave up 8 bases, with 30 bases separating them. The CDR3 is 18 amino acids. Germline V gene sequence: CDR1 MNHEY, CDR2 SMNVEV (reference sequence). The chain's CDR3 is CASSEYVTSWRDSRGYTF. DNA for the CDR3: TGTGCCAGCAGTGAATATGTTACGTCGTGGCGGGACTCCCGGGGCTACACCTTC.

The chain uses TRBV19 and TRBJ1-5; a weak D match, TRBD1 (6 bases). The germline CDR1 and CDR2 sequences are LNHDA and SQIVND (reference sequence). The V gene lost 5 bases and the J gene lost 3 bases, with 14 bases spanning the gap. This CDR3 has 15 residues. For the CDR3, the DNA is TGTGCCAGTAGTTACCCCGGGGGCTACAATCAGCCCCAGCATTTT. Residues: CASSYPGGYNQPQHF. Based on the CDR3 plus reference TRBV19 and TRBJ1-5, the full variable domain is DGGITQSPKYLFRKEGQNVTLSCEQNLNHDAMYWYRQDPGQGLRLIYYSQIVNDFQKGDIAEGYSVSREKKESFPLTVTSAQKNPTAFYLCASSYPGGYNQPQHFGDGTRLSIL.

V gene TRBV24-1 combines with J gene TRBJ1-1, with TRBD1 as a possible D gene (5 bases). V lost 5 bases, J lost 1 base, and 10 bases lay in between. The CDR3 spans 14 residues. Germline CDR1 reads KGHDR; CDR2 reads SFDVKD. In DNA form, the CDR3 reads TGTGCCACCAGTGCTTCAACAGGGAACACTGAAGCTTTCTTT. Translating gives CATSASTGNTEAFF.

The J gene is TRBJ1-2, the V gene TRBV18, with D tentatively TRBD1 (5 bases). This CDR3 is 17 amino acids long. Trimming shortened V by 2 bases and J by 8 bases, and 24 bases separated the two germline ends. CDR1 and CDR2 from the germline V gene are KGHSH and LQKENI. DNA of the CDR3: TGTGCCAGCTCACCATTTGACACCATCCCGGGGGGAAACGGCTACACCTTC. This translates into CASSPFDTIPGGNGYTF. Complete variable domain (other parts from reference TRBV18 and TRBJ1-2): NAGVMQNPRHLVRRRGQEARLRCSPMKGHSHVYWYRQLPEEGLKFMVYLQKENIIDESGMPKERFSAEFPKEGPSILRIQQVVRGDSAAYFCASSPFDTIPGGNGYTFGSGTRLTVV.

The chain joins TRBV6-5 to TRBJ1-1; D may be TRBD1 (6 bases). Germline-derived CDR1 and CDR2 are MNHEY and SVGAGI. CDR3 length equals 14 residues. V gave up 6 bases and J gave up 0 bases, with 11 bases separating them. The CDR3 nucleotides read TGTGCCAGCAGCCAACAGGGAATGAACACTGAAGCTTTCTTT. Its translation is CASSQQGMNTEAFF.

V is TRBV6-2 or TRBV6-3 and J is TRBJ2-7; 9 nucleotides match TRBD1. V was clipped by 5 bases and J by 3 bases; unmatched bases: 8. The CDR3 spans 15 residues. The germline gives CDR1 MNHEY, CDR2 SVGEGT. CDR3 residues: CASSTYPGQGYEQYF. DNA for the CDR3: TGTGCCAGCAGTACTTATCCGGGACAGGGCTACGAGCAGTACTTC.

The V call is TRBV6-5, the J call TRBJ2-7, with D unclear. V was shortened by 5 bases and J by 3 bases, with 11 bases between the two germline ends. The germline gives CDR1 MNHEY, CDR2 SVGAGI. The CDR3 loop spans 13 amino acids. The CDR3 DNA reads TGTGCCAGCAGTCTCACAGAAAGCTACGAGCAGTACTTC. Its protein is CASSLTESYEQYF.

This chain joins TRBV28 and TRBJ2-1, with 10 bases that match TRBD2. This CDR3 is 15 amino acids long. Germline V gene sequence: CDR1 MDHEN, CDR2 SYDVKM. V lost 6 bases, J lost 2 bases, and 4 bases stayed unmatched. The CDR3 DNA reads TGTGCCAGCAGCCCCGGGACTAGCGCCTACAATGAGCAGTTCTTC. Protein: CASSPGTSAYNEQFF. The entire variable domain, with the rest obtained from reference TRBV28 and TRBJ2-1, is as follows: DVKVTQSSRYLVKRTGEKVFLECVQDMDHENMFWYRQDPGLGLRLIYFSYDVKMKEKGDIPEGYSVSREKKERFSLILESASTNQTSMYLCASSPGTSAYNEQFFGPGTRLTVL.

This rearrangement joins TRBV29-1 to TRBJ1-1; D is unresolved. Germline V gene data show CDR1 as SQVTM and CDR2 as ANQGSEA. The CDR3 contains 14 residues. The CDR3 spells CRYSRDLTNTEAFF. CDR3 nucleotide sequence: TGCAGGTATTCGCGCGATCTTACGAACACTGAAGCTTTCTTT.